One sample yielded the 23 T cell receptor beta chains listed below, sequenced in a study of OX40 agonist ivuxolimab in advanced cancers. The table came from immunoSEQ multiplex PCR; TCRdb's copy has only in-frame clones and leaves some out. The table has 58,000 or so clones, 75% to 85% seen once; the top ten hold approximately 0.75%. The specimen was CD4+ or CD8+ T cells sorted from blood, collected in a trial of the OX40 agonist ivuxolimab. The receptors come from an adult with an advanced solid tumor such as melanoma, head and neck, liver or kidney cancer.

The chain links TRBV7-8 to TRBJ2-1, with D possibly TRBD2 on 5 matching bases. The CDR3 runs to 15 residues. The germline gives CDR1 SGHVS, CDR2 FQNEAQ. V was clipped by 2 bases and J by 0 bases, with 8 bases between them. DNA for the CDR3: TGTGCCAGCAGCTTACAGCGGAGCTCCTACAATGAGCAGTTCTTC. It specifies CASSLQRSSYNEQFF.

The chain couples TRBV11-2 to TRBJ2-3; 9 bases map to TRBD2. V shed 1 base and J 0 bases; nucleotides not matched to a gene: 8. From germline, CDR1 is SGHAT and CDR2 FQNNGV. This CDR3 comprises 18 residues. Here the CDR3 reads CASSLVAGGHPSTDTQYF. The CDR3 DNA is TGTGCCAGCAGCTTAGTTGCGGGAGGGCACCCTAGCACAGATACGCAGTATTTT.

CDR3 sequence: CASSDTGFQYF. CDR3 coding DNA: TGTGCCAGCAGTGATACAGGGTTCCAGTACTTC. The V gene is TRBV6-1, the J gene TRBJ2-7; perhaps TRBD1 as D (6 bases). With 3 bases removed from V and 10 bases from J, the gap between germline ends came to 10 bases. The CDR3 is 11 amino acids. CDR1 is MNHNS, CDR2 SASEGT, per germline.

The J gene is TRBJ1-6, the V gene TRBV4-1, with 7 nucleotides matching TRBD1. The V gene end was trimmed by 4 bases and the J gene end by 7 bases; junction bases not matched to a gene: 10. Germline values: CDR1 MGHRA, CDR2 YSYEKL. This CDR3 has 16 residues. CDR3 in amino acids: CASSLSPGQMNSPLHF. The CDR3, as DNA: TGCGCCAGCAGCCTATCACCGGGACAGATGAATTCACCCCTCCACTTT.

The rearrangement joins TRBV10-3 to TRBJ2-2; 8 positions match TRBD1. This CDR3 contains 15 residues. V was clipped by 4 bases and J by 5 bases; unmatched bases: 6. The germline CDR1 and CDR2 sequences are ENHRY and SYGVKD. The CDR3 sequence is CAISANRGVTGELFF. For the CDR3, the DNA is TGTGCCATCAGTGCAAACAGGGGGGTGACCGGGGAGCTGTTTTTT.

The chain joins TRBV2 to TRBJ2-5; D not certain. The CDR3 spans 11 residues. Germline V gene lookup returns CDR1 SNHLY and CDR2 FYNNEI. The V and J ends lost 7 bases and 4 bases respectively, with 7 bases between them. This CDR3 is CASKYGETQYF. The CDR3 nucleotides are TGTGCCAGCAAATACGGAGAGACCCAGTACTTC.

This clone was observed a handful of times. The CDR3 nucleotides are TGTGCCAGCAGTGAATTGGGTGAAGCTTTCTTT. As protein: CASSELGEAFF. The chain couples TRBV25-1 to TRBJ1-1, with D uncertain. The length of the CDR3 is 11 residues. Germline CDR1 reads MGHDK; CDR2 reads SYGVNS. The germline V and J ends were trimmed by 1 base and 7 bases, with 4 bases remaining between them.

The chain carries TRBV7-2 and TRBJ2-7; tentative D call: TRBD1 (6 bases). The V end lost 3 bases, the J end lost 6 bases, and 21 bases lay between the germline ends. This CDR3 comprises 16 residues. Germline V gene sequence: CDR1 SGHTA, CDR2 FQGNSA. The CDR3 is CASSLFTGPGSGEQYF. For the CDR3, the DNA is TGTGCCAGCAGCTTGTTCACAGGGCCCGGATCCGGCGAGCAGTACTTC.

V and J are TRBV5-4 and TRBJ1-2; weak D call: TRBD1 (5 bases). This CDR3 has 12 residues. V lost 4 bases and J 8 bases, leaving 12 bases between the germline ends. Germline V lookup: CDR1 SGHNT, CDR2 YYREEE (reference sequence). The CDR3 reads CASSPSWGGYTF. The CDR3 nucleotides read TGTGCCAGCAGCCCCTCCTGGGGCGGCTACACCTTC.

This chain links TRBV11-2 with TRBJ2-1, with D unclear. V gave up 0 bases and J gave up 0 bases, with 6 bases separating them. The length of the CDR3 is 15 residues. From germline, CDR1 is SGHAT and CDR2 FQNNGV. CDR3 region: CASSLEGSSYNEQFF. CDR3 nucleotides: TGTGCCAGCAGCTTAGAAGGCAGCTCCTACAATGAGCAGTTCTTC.

The chain couples TRBV15 to TRBJ1-2, with unresolved D. Per germline, CDR1 LNHNV and CDR2 YYDKDF (reference sequence). The ends were cut back, 0 bases at V and 9 bases at J, with 8 bases in the middle. CDR3 length: 12 amino acids. CDR3: CATSRDTSRYTF. In DNA form, the CDR3 reads TGTGCCACCAGCAGAGATACTTCGCGCTACACCTTC.

This clone appeared once. The chain is built from TRBV5-1 and TRBJ2-5, with 7 bases aligning to TRBD1. The end of the DNA fits TRBJ2-7 better, so the J call may be wrong. The CDR3 is made up of 16 amino acids. CDR1 SGHRS and CDR2 YFSETQ come from the germline V gene. Written as DNA, the CDR3 is TGCGCCAGCAAAAGGGACAGCGCCCGAGGGGCCTACGAGCAGTACTTC. Translated: CASKRDSARGAYEQYF.

CDR3 loop: CASSGATSANYGYTF. The CDR3 nucleotides are TGTGCCAGTAGTGGGGCGACCTCTGCTAACTATGGCTACACCTTC. The V and J genes are TRBV19 and TRBJ1-2; maybe TRBD1 (5 bases). The germline CDR1 and CDR2 sequences are LNHDA and SQIVND (reference sequence). The CDR3 runs 15 residues. Trimming pared 5 bases from V and 0 bases from J, leaving 13 bases between.

This chain joins TRBV21-1 and TRBJ2-7; the table's D call of TRBD2 was not tested on the DNA. TRBV21-1 is recorded as a pseudogene. The CDR3 sequence is 11 residues long. The CDR3 DNA is TGTGCCAGCACTAGGGGGGGGCCCCGTTACTTC. It specifies CASTRGGPRYF.

The rearrangement joins TRBV5-1 to TRBJ2-5, with D perhaps matching TRBD1 or TRBD2 (5 bases each). CDR3 length equals 15 residues. V gave up 6 bases and J gave up 0 bases, with 15 bases separating them. Germline V lookup: CDR1 SGHRS, CDR2 YFSETQ. CDR3: CASMKSGTYQETQYF. The CDR3 DNA is TGCGCCAGCATGAAAAGTGGGACGTACCAAGAGACCCAGTACTTC.

The chain links TRBV7-9 to TRBJ2-6; D uncertain. There are 16 residues in the CDR3. Germline V lookup: CDR1 SEHNR, CDR2 FQNEAQ (reference sequence). Trimming took off 4 bases at V and 0 bases at J, with 10 bases between the two ends. The CDR3 region is CASSSRLSSGANVLTF. The CDR3 DNA reads TGTGCCAGCAGCTCCCGACTGAGCTCTGGGGCCAACGTCCTGACTTTC.

The rearrangement uses TRBV9 and TRBJ1-2; 9 bases match TRBD1. V trimming: 3 bases; J trimming: 2 bases; junction bases outside the gene matches: 5. The germline CDR1 and CDR2 sequences are SGDLS and YYNGEE. This CDR3 region has 15 residues. In DNA, the CDR3 is TGTGCCAGCAGCGGAGCGGACAGGGGAAACTATGGCTACACCTTC. Translation: CASSGADRGNYGYTF.

The V and J genes are TRBV7-9 and TRBJ2-7; D remains unclear. CDR3 size: 12 residues. V was pared by 5 bases and J by 5 bases, with 10 bases between. Germline V CDR1 and CDR2: SEHNR, FQNEAQ (reference sequence). This CDR3 is CASSARRDEQYF. The DNA for the CDR3 is TGTGCCAGCAGCGCTAGACGGGACGAGCAGTACTTC.

The chain combines TRBV6-5 with TRBJ2-7; a weak D match, TRBD1 (6 bases). The CDR3 consists of 14 residues. V lost 5 bases to trimming and J lost 2 bases, with 13 bases between them. From germline, CDR1 is MNHEY and CDR2 SVGAGI. DNA of the CDR3: TGTGCCAGCAGTCGACGGACAGTTGCCTACGAGCAGTACTTC. It encodes CASSRRTVAYEQYF.

This rearrangement joins TRBV6-1 to TRBJ1-6; 7 nucleotides line up with TRBD1. Germline trimming cut 3 bases from V and 6 bases from J; bases unmatched to any gene: 5. CDR3 length: 15 residues. The germline V gene encodes CDR1 MNHNS and CDR2 SASEGT. DNA for the CDR3: TGTGCCAGCAGTGAGAGGGGGCAGGGTAATTCACCCCTCCACTTT. This sequence encodes CASSERGQGNSPLHF.

The CDR3 reads CASSLGGPGSYEQYF. CDR3 nucleotides: TGTGCCAGCAGCTTGGGGGGGCCGGGGTCCTACGAGCAGTACTTC. The chain uses TRBV5-4 and TRBJ2-7, with D perhaps matching TRBD1 (6 bases). CDR1 SGHNT and CDR2 YYREEE come from the germline V gene (reference sequence). The CDR3 has 15 amino acids. The V end lost 0 bases, the J end lost 1 base, and 11 bases lay between the germline ends.

The chain joins TRBV6-5 to TRBJ2-1, with D possibly TRBD1 on 5 matching bases. CDR3 length equals 14 residues. Germline V gene data show CDR1 as MNHEY and CDR2 as SVGAGI. Trimming left V 7 bases short and J 4 bases short, with 14 bases between. CDR3 DNA sequence: TGTGCCAGCACCAAACGTGGGGCTTACAATGAGCAGTTCTTC. It is translated as CASTKRGAYNEQFF.

This sequence joins TRBV27 and TRBJ1-3, with 8 bases identical to TRBD1. This CDR3 region has 15 residues. The junction had 7 bases not matched to a gene; V was cut back by 6 bases and J by 3 bases. Germline assignment: CDR1 MNHEY and CDR2 SMNVEV (reference sequence). The CDR3 loop is CASSPRTGFGNTIYF. CDR3 bases: TGTGCCAGCAGCCCAAGGACAGGGTTTGGAAACACCATATATTTT.